The clone carrying this T cell receptor (beta chain) was recorded many times. The source of the sample is a study of T cells in Graves' hyperthyroidism and ophthalmopathy. V dropped 2 bases and J dropped 2 bases, with 13 bases sitting between them. CDR1 and CDR2 (germline): SGHTA, FQGNSA. CDR3 length: 15 amino acids. What was amplified from RNA transcripts were TCR beta CDR3 regions. HTBI primers were employed in a first-round RT-PCR of the TCR CDR3. TCRdb redid the calling of the multiplex PCR reads with MiXCR, one entry per CDR3 protein. The table records 660,000 or so distinct CDR3 sequences, about 45% of them present only once.

Sequencing used peripheral blood or thyroid tissue (not recorded which). This clonotype originated in an adult man with Graves' disease, either hyperthyroidism or ophthalmopathy (not recorded which). The rearrangement uses TRBV7-2 and TRBJ2-7; either TRBD1 or TRBD2 may fit D (5 bases each). CDR3 in amino acids: CASSLTGQGPYEQYF. The CDR3 nucleotides are TGTGCCAGCAGCTTAACGGGGCAGGGTCCCTACGAGCAGTACTTC.